This T cell receptor (beta chain) was captured in a study of memory CD4+ T cells and cytomegalovirus serostatus. Overall study: Healthy Belgian adult donors included several CMV-positive and approximately 25 CMV-negative people.

Germline CDR1 reads SGHTA; CDR2 reads FQGNSA. There are 14 residues in the CDR3. The V end lost 1 base, the J end lost 0 bases, and 4 bases lay between the germline ends. Profiled with immunoSEQ multiplex PCR; TCRdb holds only in-frame clones, not every one. The profile shows about 54,000 clones, 70% to 80% of them singletons. The sort gate was single viable CD3+CD4+CD8-CD45RO+ cells for memory CD4+ T cells. The chain joins TRBV7-2 to TRBJ1-3; D remains unclear. Sequences were obtained from memory CD4+ T cells from blood. The clonotype comes from an adult in good health and CMV-seropositive. CDR3 in amino acids: CASSLDFSGNTIYF. In nucleotides, the CDR3 is TGTGCCAGCAGCTTAGATTTCTCTGGAAACACCATATATTTT.